This T cell receptor (beta chain) came from a study of T cell responses to AZD1222 COVID-19 vaccine. TCRdb's table, derived via immunoSEQ multiplex PCR, lists solely in-frame clones and lacks some. The sample carries 120,000 or so clones, over 75% recorded once. Comment on this clone: Its target is not known.

Points from the study as a whole: Nearly half of spike-specific TCRs reportedly target unmutated variant regions. It should be noted that donors were predominantly white British and more often female, and clonal diversity was possibly underestimated.

Sequences were derived from peripheral blood, sampled on day 0 of MenACWY control vaccination. The clonotype was recovered from an adult in good health.

CDR3 residues: CATSRERGEQYF. The CDR3 nucleotides are TGTGCCACCAGCAGAGAAAGGGGCGAGCAGTACTTC. The rearrangement uses TRBV15 and TRBJ2-7, with D possibly TRBD1 on 5 matching bases. The CDR3 sequence is 12 residues long. Trimming removed 0 bases at V and 6 bases at J, with 6 bases between. CDR1 is LNHNV, CDR2 YYDKDF, per germline (reference sequence).